Reported below is one T cell receptor (beta chain). These data come from a study of blood T cell repertoires in COVID-19. On the study more broadly: Nucleic acid was either cDNA or gDNA, and it came from T cells, B-cell-depleted T cells, or PBMCs.

The data were produced by immunoSEQ multiplex PCR, yet TCRdb's version contains in-frame clones alone and is incomplete. This sample carries a few hundred thousand clones, 84% of them seen once, and the ten largest clones take 5.5% to 7.5%. The CDR3 is 13 residues long. V dropped 5 bases and J dropped 4 bases, with 11 bases sitting between them. Germline assignment: CDR1 LNHDA and CDR2 SQIVND (reference sequence). The chain links TRBV19 to TRBJ1-1; unclear D gene. The sequenced sample was PBMCs or T cells enriched from blood (not recorded which). The sequence was collected from a woman aged 40 to 49 who had recovered from COVID-19. The CDR3 is CASSVFGVTEAFF. CDR3 DNA sequence: TGTGCCAGTAGTGTCTTCGGGGTCACTGAAGCTTTCTTT.